This T cell receptor beta chain was identified in a study of identical twins. In TCRdb, the 5' RACE reads were re-called with MiXCR into one record per CDR3 protein. Of around 960,000 distinct CDR3 sequences in the sample, over 9% were seen once. Trimming removed 5 bases from V and 6 bases from J; junction bases left unmatched: 6. The CDR3 runs 13 residues. This same sample was also taken into another study, of yellow fever vaccine responses in identical twins.

Sequencing used PBMCs. The rearrangement joins TRBV12-3 or TRBV12-4 to TRBJ1-1, with 7 nucleotides matching TRBD1. The sequence was obtained from a woman aged 18-29 years in good health. The CDR3 DNA reads TGTGCCAGCAGTCCGGGACAGAGGGCTGAAGCTTTCTTT. As protein: CASSPGQRAEAFF.